A single sample is the source of the 10 T cell receptor beta chains below, sequenced in a study of blood T cell repertoires in COVID-19. The assay was immunoSEQ multiplex PCR, and TCRdb's table has in-frame clones only and misses some. The sample records some 290,000 clones, about nine tenths being singletons. Sequences were obtained from peripheral blood. Receptors originate from a woman aged 25 to 45 with COVID-19, enrolled during active disease.

The rearrangement uses TRBV5-1 and TRBJ1-4, with TRBD1 matching 8 bases. The CDR3 consists of 15 residues. Germline V CDR1 and CDR2: SGHRS, YFSETQ. Trimming took 0 bases from V and 10 from J; bases not matched to a gene: 8. In nucleotides, the CDR3 is TGCGCCAGCAGCTTGGCCGAACAGGGGGTGGGAAAACTGTTTTTT. Protein: CASSLAEQGVGKLFF.

The rearrangement uses TRBV5-4 and TRBJ2-3, with 9 nucleotides matching TRBD2. The length of the CDR3 is 14 residues. The V segment lost 5 bases and the J segment 5 bases; nucleotides outside the gene matches: 6. Looked up from germline, CDR1 is SGHNT and CDR2 is YYREEE (reference sequence). CDR3 sequence (DNA): TGTGCCAGCAGTGATAGACTAGCGGTAGATACGCAGTATTTT. Its translation is CASSDRLAVDTQYF.

The J gene is TRBJ1-4, the V gene TRBV5-1; a possible D gene is TRBD1 (5 bases). The V gene lost 1 base and the J gene lost 5 bases, with 9 bases spanning the gap. The CDR3 sequence is 14 residues long. Germline CDR1 reads SGHRS; CDR2 reads YFSETQ. The CDR3 protein is CASSLLGVNEKLFF. The CDR3 DNA reads as TGCGCCAGCAGCTTGCTAGGGGTGAATGAAAAACTGTTTTTT.

This chain connects TRBV11-2 to TRBJ2-3, with 7 bases identical to TRBD2. The CDR3 totals 14 residues. V lost 1 base and J lost 5; bases outside the gene matches: 3. Germline CDR1 reads SGHAT; CDR2 reads FQNNGV. The CDR3 DNA reads TGTGCCAGCAGCTTAGCTGGGGGGGTAGATACGCAGTATTTT. Its translation is CASSLAGGVDTQYF.

The J gene is TRBJ2-1, the V gene TRBV24-1, with D possibly matching TRBD2 (6 bases). Trimming stripped 3 bases from V and 8 bases from J, with 19 bases between. The CDR3 loop spans 16 amino acids. Germline V gene sequence: CDR1 KGHDR, CDR2 SFDVKD. CDR3 coding DNA: TGTGCCACCAGTGATAAACGCGGGACCAAAGGGGATGAGCAGTTCTTC. Protein sequence: CATSDKRGTKGDEQFF.

A remark on this clone: The junction departs from germline at one end; a sequencing error may be responsible. V and J are TRBV5-1 and TRBJ1-2, with 8 nucleotides matching TRBD1. This CDR3 contains 13 residues. The germline V gene has CDR1 SGHRS and CDR2 YFSETQ. DNA for the CDR3: TGCGCCAGCAGCCCCACAGGGGGTGAGGGCTGCACCTTC. This encodes CASSPTGGEGCTF.

The V gene is TRBV5-4, the J gene TRBJ2-4; no reliable D call. The germline CDR1 and CDR2 sequences are SGHNT and YYREEE (reference sequence). This CDR3 region has 15 residues. Trimming removed 3 bases from V and 0 bases from J, with 10 bases in between. CDR3 sequence reads: CASSSKPAAKNIQYF. The CDR3 bases are TGTGCCAGCAGCTCGAAGCCTGCAGCCAAAAACATTCAGTACTTC. The variable domain in full, completed from reference TRBV5-4 and TRBJ2-4, reads ETGVTQSPTHLIKTRGQQVTLRCSSQSGHNTVSWYQQALGQGPQFIFQYYREEENGRGNFPPRFSGLQFPNYSSELNVNALELDDSALYLCASSSKPAAKNIQYFGAGTRLSVL.

In its sample, this clone was seen a few times. The gene calls are TRBV15 and TRBJ1-6; D is undetermined. V was pared by 0 bases and J by 9 bases, with 3 bases between. CDR3 length equals 12 residues. From germline, CDR1 is LNHNV and CDR2 YYDKDF (reference sequence). This chain's CDR3 is CATSRDSSPLHF. As DNA, the CDR3 is TGTGCCACCAGCAGAGATAGTTCACCCCTCCACTTT.

The V and J genes are TRBV5-4 and TRBJ1-2; D remains unclear. V lost 2 bases to trimming and J lost 2 bases, with 10 bases between them. Germline CDR1 is SGHNT and CDR2 is YYREEE (reference sequence). This CDR3 comprises 14 residues. Here the CDR3 reads CASSFTGLNYGYTF. In nucleotides, the CDR3 is TGTGCCAGCAGCTTTACGGGTTTGAACTATGGCTACACCTTC.

This clone appeared a single time. This chain connects TRBV21-1 to TRBJ1-6; TRBD1, as called in the table, went unchecked against the DNA. TRBV21-1 is deemed a pseudogene. This CDR3 has 19 amino acids. The CDR3 DNA reads as TGTGCCAGCACCCTAAGGCCACAGATTTATAGCTCCTATAATTCACCCCTCCACTTT. Translated, it gives CASTLRPQIYSSYNSPLHF.